Each of the 29 T cell receptor beta chains below was sequenced from the same sample in a study of T cells in women clearing cervical HPV infection. Profiling relied on immunoSEQ multiplex PCR, and the TCRdb table lists in-frame clones only, not all of them. The repertoire table contains fewer than 40,000 clones. Material: blood buffy coat. Receptors were obtained from a woman between 18 and 75 years old with a cervical HPV16 infection that either progressed to CIN3+ or cleared (not recorded which).

For this clone: The CDR3 end is not reached by the read, which stops 3 residues before it; the germline J gene fills it in. The V and J genes are TRBV7-2 and TRBJ1-2, with D uncertain. CDR3 length equals 15 residues. CDR1 and CDR2 from the germline V gene are SGHTA and FQGNSA. Partial CDR3 DNA: TGTGCCAGCAGCTTACTCCAGGCGGGAGGGAGAGGC. Residues: CASSLLQAGGRG. The whole CDR3 region reads CASSLLQAGGRGYTF.

With respect to this clone: The CDR3 end falls 3 residues outside the read, so it is completed with the germline J gene. V and J are TRBV2 and TRBJ2-4, with 16 bases lining up with TRBD2. CDR3 length: 18 amino acids. The germline V gene encodes CDR1 SNHLY and CDR2 FYNNEI. The junction had 6 bases not matched to a gene; V was cut back by 3 bases and J by 4 bases. CDR3 loop: CASSDPGTSGGVKNIQYF. The sequenced part of the CDR3 DNA is TGTGCCAGCAGTGACCCCGGGACTAGCGGGGGGGTTAAAAACATT.

Concerning this clone: The DNA ends 3 residues before the CDR3 does, and the rest of the CDR3 is filled in from the germline J gene. The chain uses TRBV28 and TRBJ1-1; possibly TRBD1 for D (6 bases). Germline loops: CDR1 MDHEN, CDR2 SYDVKM. This CDR3 has 15 residues. Incomplete CDR3 DNA: TGTGCCAGCAGTTACACATCCGGGACACCCTCCGGA. Translating gives CASSYTSGTPSG. The complete CDR3 sequence is CASSYTSGTPSGAFF.

Details on this clone: The observed sequence ends 3 residues before the CDR3 terminus, with the missing tail filled in from the germline J gene. This chain connects TRBV20-1 to TRBJ2-7; D gene unclear. Trimming took off 3 bases at V and 3 bases at J, with 9 bases between the two ends. The CDR3 totals 12 residues. In germline, CDR1 is DFQATT, CDR2 SNEGSKA (reference sequence). CDR3 DNA (partial): TGCAGTGCTAGTAAAACAGTCTACGAG. It is translated as CSASKTVYE. Given in full, the CDR3 is CSASKTVYEQYF.

Comment on this clone: The read terminates 3 residues before the CDR3 end, so the remaining end is supplied by the germline J gene. The chain is built from TRBV19 and TRBJ1-1; perhaps TRBD1 as D (5 bases). The CDR3 is 17 amino acids. Per the germline V gene, CDR1 is LNHDA and CDR2 is SQIVND (reference sequence). Trimming cost V 4 bases and J 5 bases, with 23 bases left between them. This chain's CDR3 is CASSTGPGGGGGTEAFF. Incomplete CDR3 DNA: TGTGCCAGTAGTACCGGCCCGGGGGGGGGAGGTGGGACTGAA.

About this clone: Coverage ceases 3 residues before the CDR3 finishes, and the germline J gene fills in the end. This sequence joins TRBV10-3 and TRBJ2-1, with 9 bases that match TRBD1. Per germline, CDR1 ENHRY and CDR2 SYGVKD. The V and J ends lost 6 bases and 8 bases, in that order; junction bases with no gene match: 8. CDR3 length: 14 residues. This CDR3 is CAIRSRDRVDEQFF. The covered CDR3 bases are TGTGCCATCAGAAGCCGGGACAGGGTCGATGAG.

A word on this clone: The CDR3 is cut off 3 residues early in the read; its end comes from the germline J gene. The chain is built from TRBV7-2 and TRBJ2-1; TRBD2 aligns across 9 bases. Germline assignment: CDR1 SGHTA and CDR2 FQGNSA. This CDR3 is built from 15 residues. Trimming cost V 4 bases and J 6 bases; bases outside gene matches: 7. CDR3 sequence: CASSSLAGGPNEQFF. CDR3 DNA (partial): TGTGCCAGCAGCTCCCTGGCGGGGGGGCCCAATGAG.

On this clone: The read is 3 residues too short to cover the CDR3 end, so that end is filled in from the germline J gene. V gene TRBV7-3 combines with J gene TRBJ2-7; tentative D call: TRBD1 (6 bases). Germline assignment: CDR1 SGHTA and CDR2 FQGTGA. The CDR3 contains 16 residues. Trimming took off 1 base at V and 3 bases at J, with 16 bases between the two ends. The CDR3: CASSLNNRASDYEQYF. The covered CDR3 bases are TGTGCCAGCAGCTTAAACAACAGGGCATCGGACTACGAG.

Details on this clone: The CDR3 end falls 3 residues outside the read, so it is completed with the germline J gene. The chain recombines TRBV7-8 with TRBJ2-3, with a weak D call TRBD2 (5 bases). This CDR3 contains 11 residues. The germline V gene encodes CDR1 SGHVS and CDR2 FQNEAQ. Between the trimmed V and J ends, which lost 5 bases and 6 bases, there was a span of 6 bases. CDR3 protein: CASSRGDTQYF. The DNA read from the CDR3 is TGTGCCAGCAGCAGAGGGGATACG.

As to this clone: Sequencing ends 3 residues short of the CDR3 end; the germline J gene provides the rest. The chain carries TRBV20-1 and TRBJ2-3, with 12 bases identical to TRBD1. The V and J ends lost 2 bases and 3 bases, in that order; junction bases with no gene match: 6. Germline CDR1 and CDR2: DFQATT and SNEGSKA (reference sequence). CDR3 length: 16 residues. The CDR3: CSARSTGQGATDTQYF. The part of the CDR3 DNA that was read is TGCAGTGCTAGAAGCACGGGACAGGGGGCGACAGATACG.

A note on this clone: Sequencing ends 3 residues short of the CDR3 end; the germline J gene provides the rest. The V call is TRBV19, the J call TRBJ2-5; 9 nucleotides agree with TRBD1. Germline V gives CDR1 LNHDA, CDR2 SQIVND (reference sequence). The CDR3 contains 15 residues. With 5 bases clipped from V and 5 bases from J, the junction kept 9 bases outside the gene matches. The CDR3 DNA, read in part, is TGTGCCAGTAGTTCTCGGGACAGGGTTTACGAGACC. It yields the protein CASSSRDRVYET. The entire CDR3 protein reads CASSSRDRVYETQYF.

In the case of this clone: The read finishes 3 residues shy of the CDR3 end, and the germline J gene is used to complete it. This rearrangement joins TRBV7-3 to TRBJ2-7; 13 bases fit TRBD2. Germline loops: CDR1 SGHTA, CDR2 FQGTGA. The CDR3 covers 16 residues. V lost 1 base and J lost 4; bases outside the gene matches: 4. CDR3 bases read: TGTGCCAGCAGCTTAAGTGGACTAGCGGGGGTATACGAG. Its translation is CASSLSGLAGVYE. The full CDR3 protein is CASSLSGLAGVYEQYF.

Details on this clone: The CDR3 extends 3 residues past the end of the read, so its final part is completed from the germline J gene. This chain links TRBV18 with TRBJ2-3, with D hard to call. V lost 0 bases to trimming and J lost 1 base, with 8 bases between them. The CDR3 contains 15 residues. From germline, CDR1 is KGHSH and CDR2 LQKENI. Partial CDR3 DNA: TGTGCCAGCTCACCACCAAGCCGCGGCACAGATACG. Amino acids: CASSPPSRGTDT. The full CDR3 protein is CASSPPSRGTDTQYF.

With respect to this clone: The read stops 3 residues short of the end of the CDR3; the missing end is completed from the germline J gene. This rearrangement joins TRBV5-1 to TRBJ1-1; possibly TRBD1 for D (6 bases). V was shortened by 4 bases and J by 7 bases, with 14 bases between the two germline ends. In germline, CDR1 is SGHRS, CDR2 YFSETQ. The CDR3 length is 13 residues. The CDR3 bases that were read are TGCGCCAGCAGCAACACAGGGAGCGGTGAA. Translation gives CASSNTGSGE. The whole CDR3 protein is CASSNTGSGEAFF. Filled out from reference TRBV5-1 and TRBJ1-1, the complete variable domain reads KAGVTQTPRYLIKTRGQQVTLSCSPISGHRSVSWYQQTPGQGLQFLFEYFSETQRNKGNFPGRFSGRQFSNSRSEMNVSTLELGDSALYLCASSNTGSGEAFFGQGTRLTVV.

As for this clone: The read falls 3 residues short of the CDR3 end, and the missing part is taken from the germline J gene. The chain links TRBV7-6 to TRBJ1-5; D is possibly TRBD1 (6 bases). The CDR3 runs to 17 residues. Germline loops: CDR1 SGHVS, CDR2 FNYEAQ. Trimming took 5 bases from V and 3 from J, leaving 20 bases between them. Partial CDR3 DNA: TGTGCCAGCAGCCCCGCGGCGGGGGCCGCCAACAATCAGCCC. It yields the protein CASSPAAGAANNQP. The entire CDR3 reads CASSPAAGAANNQPQHF.

As regards this clone: The read terminates 3 residues ahead of where the CDR3 ends, so the germline J gene completes it. The V gene is TRBV20-1, the J gene TRBJ1-2, with TRBD1 as a possible D gene (5 bases). The CDR3 is 15 amino acids. Germline V lookup: CDR1 DFQATT, CDR2 SNEGSKA (reference sequence). The part of the CDR3 DNA that was read is TGCAGTGCTAGTCCGGGCAGGGAAAGGTTCGGCGGC. Its translation is CSASPGRERFGG. The full-length CDR3 reads as CSASPGRERFGGYTF.

Details on this clone: The CDR3 is cut off 3 residues early in the read; its end comes from the germline J gene. This sequence joins TRBV11-1 and TRBJ2-3; D is perhaps TRBD2 (8 bases). CDR3 length: 15 residues. Trimming left V 5 bases short and J 3 bases short, with 15 bases between. The V gene's germline CDR1 is SGHAT and CDR2 FQDESV (reference sequence). The DNA read from the CDR3 is TGTGCCAGCAGCCCCGGGAGGGGGCAGACAGATACG. Protein: CASSPGRGQTDT. The complete CDR3 reads CASSPGRGQTDTQYF.

Concerning this clone itself: The CDR3 end falls 3 residues outside the read, so it is completed with the germline J gene. J is TRBJ1-1 and V is TRBV16; D call uncertain. The CDR3 length is 13 residues. Germline CDR1 reads KGHSY; CDR2 reads FQNENV. V was clipped by 2 bases and J by 4 bases, with 8 bases between them. The CDR3 loop is CASSQIQSTEAFF. Partial CDR3 DNA: TGTGCCAGCAGCCAAATCCAGTCCACTGAA.

As for this clone: Coverage ceases 3 residues before the CDR3 finishes, and the germline J gene fills in the end. The V and J genes are TRBV7-3 and TRBJ1-1; D gene unclear. The ends were cut back, 3 bases at V and 3 bases at J, with 8 bases in the middle. Germline V gene data show CDR1 as SGHTA and CDR2 as FQGTGA. The CDR3 has 13 amino acids. The CDR3 region is CASSFYLDTEAFF. CDR3 DNA (partial): TGTGCCAGCAGCTTCTATCTGGACACTGAA. Full variable domain (missing parts from reference TRBV7-3 and TRBJ1-1): GAGVSQTPSNKVTEKGKYVELRCDPISGHTALYWYRQSLGQGPEFLIYFQGTGAADDSGLPNDRFFAVRPEGSVSTLKIQRTERGDSAVYLCASSFYLDTEAFFGQGTRLTVV.

Points on this clone: The CDR3 end falls 3 residues outside the read, so it is completed with the germline J gene. The chain couples TRBV5-1 to TRBJ2-5; possibly TRBD2 for D (6 bases). The germline gives CDR1 SGHRS, CDR2 YFSETQ. Trimming stripped 0 bases from V and 7 bases from J, with 25 bases between. This CDR3 comprises 18 residues. CDR3 loop: CASSLASRRDSETGTQYF. The sequenced part of the CDR3 DNA is TGCGCCAGCAGCTTGGCCAGCCGTCGGGACTCTGAAACGGGGACC. Full variable domain (remainder filled in from reference TRBV5-1 and TRBJ2-5): KAGVTQTPRYLIKTRGQQVTLSCSPISGHRSVSWYQQTPGQGLQFLFEYFSETQRNKGNFPGRFSGRQFSNSRSEMNVSTLELGDSALYLCASSLASRRDSETGTQYFGPGTRLLVL.

The CDR3 loop reads CASSSLAGGRETQYF. The DNA read from the CDR3 is TGTGCCAGCAGCTCTCTAGCGGGGGGGAGAGAGACC. The genes are TRBV7-2 and TRBJ2-5; TRBD2 aligns across 12 bases. The sequence runs out 3 residues before the end of the CDR3; the remainder is reconstructed from the germline J gene. Germline V gene sequence: CDR1 SGHTA, CDR2 FQGNSA. CDR3 size: 15 residues. The junction had 4 bases not matched to a gene; V was cut back by 4 bases and J by 4 bases.

In the case of this clone: The CDR3 goes on 3 residues after the read ends, and that part is filled in from the germline J gene. The gene calls are TRBV19 and TRBJ1-1; 11 bases align to TRBD1. The germline V gene has CDR1 LNHDA and CDR2 SQIVND (reference sequence). The V gene end was trimmed by 8 bases and the J gene end by 6 bases; junction bases not matched to a gene: 14. This CDR3 comprises 16 residues. The CDR3 region is CASSPRRDRGIPEAFF. The CDR3 bases that were read are TGTGCCAGTTCCCCCCGCCGGGACAGGGGGATCCCTGAA.

A note on this clone: The CDR3 end falls 3 residues outside the read, so it is completed with the germline J gene. V gene TRBV5-1 combines with J gene TRBJ2-3; 8 nucleotides align to TRBD1. The CDR3 sequence is 17 residues long. Unmatched junction bases numbered 10, after V lost 4 bases and J lost 0 bases. Germline values: CDR1 SGHRS, CDR2 YFSETQ. The DNA read from the CDR3 is TGCGCCAGCAGCCGGGACAGGTCGCTCTCTAGCACAGATACG. Protein sequence: CASSRDRSLSSTDT. In full, the CDR3 reads CASSRDRSLSSTDTQYF.

Concerning this clone: The sequence runs out 3 residues before the end of the CDR3; the remainder is reconstructed from the germline J gene. This chain links TRBV12-3 or TRBV12-4 with TRBJ2-3; TRBD2 agrees at 9 bases. V dropped 5 bases and J dropped 6; count of bases not matched to a gene: 12. There are 16 residues in the CDR3. CDR3 DNA (partial): TGTGCCAGCAGTCCCGGGGGTAGCGGGGGTTTGGATACG. Its translation is CASSPGGSGGLDT. The whole CDR3 sequence is CASSPGGSGGLDTQYF.

As for this clone: The read finishes 3 residues shy of the CDR3 end, and the germline J gene is used to complete it. The chain carries TRBV18 and TRBJ1-5; perhaps TRBD1 as D (5 bases). The ends were cut back, 6 bases at V and 2 bases at J, with 17 bases in the middle. Germline CDR1 reads KGHSH; CDR2 reads LQKENI. The CDR3 has 16 residues. This CDR3 is CASSQSLQGGNQPQHF. CDR3 DNA (partial): TGTGCCAGCTCCCAGTCCCTTCAGGGAGGCAATCAGCCC.

Remarks on this clone: The CDR3 end is not reached by the read, which stops 3 residues before it; the germline J gene fills it in. The chain uses TRBV5-4 and TRBJ2-1; weak D call: TRBD2 (7 bases). CDR3 size: 13 residues. The germline gives CDR1 SGHNT, CDR2 YYREEE (reference sequence). Trimming cost V 6 bases and J 8 bases, with 15 bases left between them. The CDR3 reads CASMVRGADEQFF. The sequenced CDR3 bases are TGTGCCAGCATGGTACGGGGGGCAGATGAG.

A word on this clone: The read stops 3 residues short of the end of the CDR3; the missing end is completed from the germline J gene. V usage is TRBV18 and J usage is TRBJ1-1; D may be TRBD1 (5 bases). This CDR3 is built from 11 residues. From germline, CDR1 is KGHSH and CDR2 LQKENI. CDR3 DNA, as far as it was read: TGTGCCAGCTCGTCCTCGGGGGAG. Translation: CASSSSGE. The whole CDR3 protein reads CASSSSGEAFF.

The CDR3 spells CASSEITGDDTQYF. The CDR3 bases that were read are TGTGCCAGCAGTGAGATTACCGGGGATGATACG. The chain employs TRBV2 and TRBJ2-3; D is possibly TRBD2 (5 bases). The read halts 3 residues ahead of the CDR3 end, with the missing end drawn from the germline J gene. CDR1 SNHLY and CDR2 FYNNEI come from the germline V gene. The CDR3 contains 14 residues. The germline V and J ends were trimmed by 3 bases and 6 bases, with 13 bases remaining between them.

Remarks on this clone: The DNA ends 3 residues before the CDR3 does, and the rest of the CDR3 is filled in from the germline J gene. The chain is built from TRBV18 and TRBJ1-1; D remains ambiguous. Germline lookup yields CDR1 KGHSH and CDR2 LQKENI. The ends were cut back, 3 bases at V and 1 base at J, with 12 bases in the middle. The CDR3 covers 15 residues. The chain's CDR3 is CASSPVRAGNTEAFF. CDR3 DNA (partial): TGTGCCAGCTCACCGGTGAGGGCGGGGAACACTGAA.